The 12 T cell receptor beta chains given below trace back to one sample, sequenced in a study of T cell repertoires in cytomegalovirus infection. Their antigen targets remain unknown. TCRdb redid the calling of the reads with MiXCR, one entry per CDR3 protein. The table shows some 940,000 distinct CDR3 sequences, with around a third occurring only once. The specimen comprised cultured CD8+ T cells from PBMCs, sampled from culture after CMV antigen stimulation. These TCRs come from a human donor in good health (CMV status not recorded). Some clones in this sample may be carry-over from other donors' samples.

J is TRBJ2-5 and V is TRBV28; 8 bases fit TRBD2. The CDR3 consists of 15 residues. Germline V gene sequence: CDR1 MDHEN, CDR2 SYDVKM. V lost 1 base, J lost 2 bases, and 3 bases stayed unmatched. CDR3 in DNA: TGTGCCAGCAGTTTATTCGGGGGGGCACAAGAGACCCAGTACTTC. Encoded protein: CASSLFGGAQETQYF.

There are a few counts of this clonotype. CDR3 sequence reads: CAIRTGDEQYV. The DNA of the CDR3 is TGTGCCATCAGGACAGGGGACGAGCAGTACGTC. The J gene is TRBJ2-7, the V gene TRBV10-3; 8 bases line up with TRBD1. The CDR3 runs to 11 residues. Germline values: CDR1 ENHRY, CDR2 SYGVKD. J was trimmed by 5 bases and V by 6 bases; bases with no gene match: 0.

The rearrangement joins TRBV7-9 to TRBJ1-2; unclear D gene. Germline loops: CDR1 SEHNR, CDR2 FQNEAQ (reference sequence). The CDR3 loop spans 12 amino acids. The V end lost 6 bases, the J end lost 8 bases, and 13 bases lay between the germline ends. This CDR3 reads CASSSPSGGYTF. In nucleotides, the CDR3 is TGTGCCAGCAGTTCCCCTAGCGGGGGCTACACCTTC.

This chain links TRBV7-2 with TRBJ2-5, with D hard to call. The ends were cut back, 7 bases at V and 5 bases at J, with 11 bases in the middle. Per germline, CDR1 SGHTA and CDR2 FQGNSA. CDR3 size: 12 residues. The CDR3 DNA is TGTGCCAGCAACCTATGGGCGGAGACCCAGTACTTC. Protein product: CASNLWAETQYF.

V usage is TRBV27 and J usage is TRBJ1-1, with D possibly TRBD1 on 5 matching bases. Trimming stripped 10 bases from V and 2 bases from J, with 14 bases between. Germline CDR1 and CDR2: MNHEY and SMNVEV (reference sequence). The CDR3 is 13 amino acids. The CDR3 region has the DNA TGTGCCACCCGGCCAGGGACCAACACTGAAGCTTTCTTT. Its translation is CATRPGTNTEAFF.

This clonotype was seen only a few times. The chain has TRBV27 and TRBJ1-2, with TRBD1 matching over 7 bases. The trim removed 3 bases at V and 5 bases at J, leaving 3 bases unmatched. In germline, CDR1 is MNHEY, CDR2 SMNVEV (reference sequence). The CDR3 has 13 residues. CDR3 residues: CASSFDRVYGYTF. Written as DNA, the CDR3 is TGTGCCAGCAGTTTTGACAGGGTATATGGCTACACCTTC.

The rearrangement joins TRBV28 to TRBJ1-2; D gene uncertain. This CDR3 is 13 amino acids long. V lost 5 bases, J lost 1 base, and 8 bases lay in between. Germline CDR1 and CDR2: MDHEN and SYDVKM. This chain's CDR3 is CASSPRNNYGYTF. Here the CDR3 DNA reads TGTGCCAGCAGTCCGAGGAATAACTATGGCTACACCTTC.

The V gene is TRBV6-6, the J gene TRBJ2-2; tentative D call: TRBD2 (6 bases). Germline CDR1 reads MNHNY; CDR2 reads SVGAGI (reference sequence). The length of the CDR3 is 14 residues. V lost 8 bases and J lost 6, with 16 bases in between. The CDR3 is CASAGLGTPGELFF. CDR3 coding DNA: TGTGCCAGCGCGGGGCTAGGTACCCCCGGGGAGCTGTTTTTT.

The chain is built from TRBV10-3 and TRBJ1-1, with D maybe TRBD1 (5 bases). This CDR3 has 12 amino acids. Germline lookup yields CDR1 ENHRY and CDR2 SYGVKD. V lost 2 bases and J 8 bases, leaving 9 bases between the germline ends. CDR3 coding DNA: TGTGCCATCAGTGAGGGCAGGACAGAAGCTTTCTTT. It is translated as CAISEGRTEAFF.

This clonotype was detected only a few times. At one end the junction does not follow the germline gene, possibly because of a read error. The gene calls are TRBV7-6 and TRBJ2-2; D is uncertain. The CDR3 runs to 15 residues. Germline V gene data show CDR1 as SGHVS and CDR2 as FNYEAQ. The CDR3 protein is CASSLVPMGTGELFF. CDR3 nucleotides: TGTGCTAGCAGCTTAGTCCCCATGGGGACCGGGGAGCTGTTTTTT.

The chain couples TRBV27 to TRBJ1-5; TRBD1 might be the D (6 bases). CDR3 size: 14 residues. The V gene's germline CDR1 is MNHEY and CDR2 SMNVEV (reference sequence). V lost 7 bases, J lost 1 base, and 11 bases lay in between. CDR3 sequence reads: CASKTGYSNQPQHF. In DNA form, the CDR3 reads TGTGCCAGCAAAACAGGGTACAGCAATCAGCCCCAGCATTTT.

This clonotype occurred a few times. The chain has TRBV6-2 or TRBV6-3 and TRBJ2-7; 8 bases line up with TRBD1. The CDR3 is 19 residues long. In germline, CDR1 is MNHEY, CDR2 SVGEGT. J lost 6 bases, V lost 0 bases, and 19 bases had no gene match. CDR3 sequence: CASSYSETTGTGMMAEQYV. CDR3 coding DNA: TGTGCCAGCAGTTACTCGGAAACCACGGGGACAGGTATGATGGCCGAGCAGTACGTC.